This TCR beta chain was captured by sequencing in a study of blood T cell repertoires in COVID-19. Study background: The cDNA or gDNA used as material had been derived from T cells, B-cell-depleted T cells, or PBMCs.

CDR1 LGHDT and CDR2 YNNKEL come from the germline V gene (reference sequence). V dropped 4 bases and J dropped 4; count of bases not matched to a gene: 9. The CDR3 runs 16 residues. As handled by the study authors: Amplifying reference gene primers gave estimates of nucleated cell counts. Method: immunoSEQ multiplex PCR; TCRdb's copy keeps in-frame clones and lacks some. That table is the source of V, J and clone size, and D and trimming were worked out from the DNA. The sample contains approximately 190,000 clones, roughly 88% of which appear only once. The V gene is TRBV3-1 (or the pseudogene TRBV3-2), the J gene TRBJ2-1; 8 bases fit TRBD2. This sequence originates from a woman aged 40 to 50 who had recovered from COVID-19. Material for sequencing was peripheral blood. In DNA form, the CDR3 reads TGTGCCAGCAGCCGACAGACTAGCGCCGTTTACAATGAGCAGTTCTTC. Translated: CASSRQTSAVYNEQFF.